These 21 T cell receptor beta chains were sequenced from one sample in a study of CD8+CD57+ T cells in acquired aplastic anemia. Template material for TCR beta VDJ and CDR3 profiling consisted of genomic DNA. TCRdb processed the reads anew with MiXCR; each CDR3 protein has one entry. The table shows about 62,000 distinct CDR3 sequences, with 50% to 70% occurring only once. Sequencing input: sorted CD4+, CD8+, or CD8+CD57+ T cells (not recorded which) from PBMCs. The receptors shown here come from a human donor in good health, serving as a control.

Here the CDR3 DNA reads TGTGCCACCAGCCAAGGGAGCGCGGACACCGGGGAGCTGTTTTTT. Amino acids: CATSQGSADTGELFF. V and J are TRBV15 and TRBJ2-2; the D gene is possibly TRBD2 (5 bases). The V end was cut by 5 bases, the J end by 3 bases, with 13 bases between. The CDR3 contains 15 residues. CDR1 and CDR2 from the germline V gene are LNHNV and YYDKDF (reference sequence).

The J gene is TRBJ1-1, the V gene TRBV6-1; no firm D call. The CDR3 covers 13 residues. CDR1 is MNHNS, CDR2 SASEGT, per germline. V was clipped by 6 bases and J by 7 bases, with 15 bases between them. CDR3 protein: CASSVVTVIEAFF. CDR3 DNA: TGTGCCAGCAGCGTAGTGACTGTTATTGAAGCTTTCTTT.

As concerns this clonotype: The CDR3 carries no conserved terminal phenylalanine or tryptophan, so it likely arises from a read error. The DNA is omitted, as the CDR3 cannot be located on it reliably, and the CDR3 follows TCRdb's listing. V gene TRBV2 combines with J gene TRBJ2-7; the table calls TRBD2, which could not be checked here. Germline loops: CDR1 SNHLY, CDR2 FYNNEI. Inclusive of both ends, the CDR3 amounts to 9 amino acids. The CDR3 sequence: CASRSQREI.

The chain combines TRBV19 with TRBJ1-3; D is unresolved. The CDR3 totals 14 residues. The ends were cut back, 3 bases at V and 8 bases at J, with 14 bases in the middle. Germline-derived CDR1 and CDR2 are LNHDA and SQIVND (reference sequence). The CDR3 region is CASSMKRVGDTIYF. CDR3 nucleotides: TGTGCCAGTAGTATGAAAAGGGTTGGCGACACCATATATTTT.

V is TRBV29-1 and J is TRBJ1-4; D perhaps matches TRBD1 (5 bases). Germline assignment: CDR1 SQVTM and CDR2 ANQGSEA. The CDR3 has 12 residues. Trimming shortened V by 8 bases and J by 4 bases, and 11 bases separated the two germline ends. The CDR3 sequence is CSIRRGNEKLFF. The CDR3 DNA reads as TGCAGCATCCGAAGGGGTAATGAAAAACTGTTTTTT.

About this clonotype: At one of its ends the junction is not consistent with the germline gene, which may arise from a read error. J is TRBJ1-3 and V is TRBV10-1; TRBD1 matches 9 bases. This CDR3 region has 16 residues. CDR1 WNHNN and CDR2 SYGVQD come from the germline V gene (reference sequence). The CDR3 DNA sequence: TGCGCCAGCAGTGGACCGGGACAGGGAAGGGGAAACACCATACATTTT. Protein product: CASSGPGQGRGNTIHF.

This clonotype has only a few counts. V is TRBV4-2 and J is TRBJ2-4; possibly TRBD2 for D (6 bases). There are 17 residues in the CDR3. Trimming took off 0 bases at V and 6 bases at J, with 18 bases between the two ends. CDR1 is LGHNA, CDR2 YNFKEQ, per germline. Here the CDR3 DNA reads TGTGCCAGCAGCCAAGATGGGTCCGCGGAGGGTATAAACATTCAGTACTTC. This gives the protein CASSQDGSAEGINIQYF.

Many counts were recorded for this clonotype. J is TRBJ1-1 and V is TRBV18; 7 bases are a match to TRBD1. The J segment lost 3 bases and the V segment lost 1 base, leaving 2 bases of the junction unmatched. Germline V gene data show CDR1 as KGHSH and CDR2 as LQKENI. The CDR3 is 14 amino acids. The CDR3 loop reads CASSPQGADTEAFF. CDR3 coding DNA: TGTGCCAGCTCACCACAGGGGGCGGACACTGAAGCTTTCTTT.

This rearrangement joins TRBV7-3 to TRBJ2-1; D may be TRBD2 (7 bases). Looked up from germline, CDR1 is SGHTA and CDR2 is FQGTGA. Trimming shortened V by 5 bases and J by 6 bases, and 17 bases separated the two germline ends. This CDR3 region has 15 residues. CDR3 bases: TGTGCCAGCAGCCGGCGAGGGGGGGCCTTCAATGAGCAGTTCTTC. Protein product: CASSRRGGAFNEQFF. Variable domain in full (rest from reference TRBV7-3 and TRBJ2-1): GAGVSQTPSNKVTEKGKYVELRCDPISGHTALYWYRQSLGQGPEFLIYFQGTGAADDSGLPNDRFFAVRPEGSVSTLKIQRTERGDSAVYLCASSRRGGAFNEQFFGPGTRLTVL.

The gene calls are TRBV27 and TRBJ1-1; D gene unclear. This CDR3 has 13 amino acids. Germline-derived CDR1 and CDR2 are MNHEY and SMNVEV (reference sequence). V shed 4 bases and J shed 3 bases, with 9 bases lying between them. The CDR3 DNA is TGTGCCAGCAGTTCCTACAGAGACACTGAAGCTTTCTTT. It encodes CASSSYRDTEAFF.

The sample holds a few counts of this clonotype. A read error may be the cause here, since a much bigger clone is one base away. This sequence joins TRBV6-1 and TRBJ1-1, with D hard to call. CDR1 MNHNS and CDR2 SASEGT come from the germline V gene. This CDR3 is built from 13 residues. Trimming took off 6 bases at V and 4 bases at J, with 12 bases between the two ends. In DNA form, the CDR3 reads TGTGCCAGCAGGTTGGAGAGGGCCACTGAAGCTTTCTTT. Protein product: CASRLERATEAFF.

This clonotype was observed a single time. This chain connects TRBV7-8 to TRBJ1-2, with D possibly being TRBD1 (6 bases). In germline, CDR1 is SGHVS, CDR2 FQNEAQ. CDR3 size: 16 residues. V was shortened by 1 base and J by 0 bases, with 12 bases between the two germline ends. The CDR3: CASSLGGTPANYGYTF. The CDR3 DNA is TGTGCCAGCAGCTTAGGGGGGACACCAGCTAACTATGGCTACACCTTC.

This clonotype was found many times. The rearrangement joins TRBV27 to TRBJ2-4, with D perhaps matching TRBD2 (6 bases). Looked up from germline, CDR1 is MNHEY and CDR2 is SMNVEV (reference sequence). The CDR3 runs 13 residues. V lost 8 bases and J 1 base, leaving 9 bases between the germline ends. CDR3 DNA: TGTGCCAGCCGGGGGTTGGCCAAAAACATTCAGTACTTC. Translation: CASRGLAKNIQYF.

In this sample, this clonotype turned up many times. The gene calls are TRBV20-1 and TRBJ2-1; 7 bases line up with TRBD1. Germline-derived CDR1 and CDR2 are DFQATT and SNEGSKA (reference sequence). V shed 4 bases and J 4 bases; nucleotides not matched to a gene: 10. CDR3 length: 15 amino acids. CDR3 sequence: CSAKKIETGYNEQFF. Here the CDR3 DNA reads TGCAGTGCTAAAAAAATAGAGACAGGGTACAATGAGCAGTTCTTC.

This clonotype has only a few counts. DNA of the CDR3: TGTGCCACCAGTGACCGGACAGGGGTCGGTGAGCAGTTCTTC. Protein: CATSDRTGVGEQFF. The chain recombines TRBV24-1 with TRBJ2-1, with 9 bases fitting TRBD1. This CDR3 has 14 residues. The V segment lost 4 bases and the J segment 9 bases; nucleotides outside the gene matches: 6. Germline V lookup: CDR1 KGHDR, CDR2 SFDVKD.

V is TRBV2 and J is TRBJ2-7, with D uncertain. Germline assignment: CDR1 SNHLY and CDR2 FYNNEI. V was pared by 9 bases and J by 1 base, with 10 bases between. CDR3 length: 12 amino acids. DNA of the CDR3: TGTGCCAGAAAGTCGAATTCCTACGAGCAGTACTTC. Amino acids: CARKSNSYEQYF.

This clonotype was counted only a few times. V usage is TRBV29-1 and J usage is TRBJ2-7; 8 bases align to TRBD1. The germline gives CDR1 SQVTM, CDR2 ANQGSEA. The J segment lost 6 bases and the V segment lost 6 bases, leaving 7 bases of the junction unmatched. The CDR3 has 12 amino acids. The CDR3 loop is CSVGQGTTEQYF. CDR3 DNA sequence: TGCAGCGTAGGACAGGGAACTACCGAGCAGTACTTC.

The chain employs TRBV19 and TRBJ2-1; 7 bases agree with TRBD2. Trimming cost V 5 bases and J 4 bases; bases outside gene matches: 5. Germline assignment: CDR1 LNHDA and CDR2 SQIVND (reference sequence). This CDR3 has 14 residues. CDR3 nucleotide sequence: TGTGCCAGTAGTGTCGCTAGCGGTTACAATGAGCAGTTCTTC. The encoded protein is CASSVASGYNEQFF.

The V gene is TRBV2, the J gene TRBJ2-1; tentatively, D is TRBD1 or TRBD2 (5 bases each). Trimming shortened V by 2 bases and J by 4 bases, and 9 bases separated the two germline ends. The germline V gene encodes CDR1 SNHLY and CDR2 FYNNEI. The CDR3 has 14 residues. CDR3 sequence reads: CASSERGPYNEQFF. Here the CDR3 DNA reads TGTGCCAGCAGTGAACGGGGACCTTACAATGAGCAGTTCTTC. The variable domain in full, with the rest retrieved from reference TRBV2 and TRBJ2-1, is EPEVTQTPSHQVTQMGQEVILRCVPISNHLYFYWYRQILGQKVEFLVSFYNNEISEKSEIFDDQFSVERPDGSNFTLKIRSTKLEDSAMYFCASSERGPYNEQFFGPGTRLTVL.

The chain combines TRBV29-1 with TRBJ2-1, with 10 bases that match TRBD2. This CDR3 is 12 amino acids long. The junction had 4 bases not matched to a gene; V was cut back by 8 bases and J by 6 bases. Germline V gene sequence: CDR1 SQVTM, CDR2 ANQGSEA. CDR3 coding DNA: TGCAGCTGGTCTAGCGGGAGCAATGAGCAGTTCTTC. It yields the protein CSWSSGSNEQFF.

V gene TRBV5-1 combines with J gene TRBJ2-3; no reliable D call. V lost 3 bases and J 4 bases, leaving 9 bases between the germline ends. This CDR3 spans 13 amino acids. Germline CDR1 SGHRS, CDR2 YFSETQ. The CDR3 region has the DNA TGCGCCAGCAGCTACGGACCAGCAGATACGCAGTATTTT. Protein: CASSYGPADTQYF. Based on the CDR3 plus reference TRBV5-1 and TRBJ2-3, the full variable domain is KAGVTQTPRYLIKTRGQQVTLSCSPISGHRSVSWYQQTPGQGLQFLFEYFSETQRNKGNFPGRFSGRQFSNSRSEMNVSTLELGDSALYLCASSYGPADTQYFGPGTRLTVL.